Listed below are T cell receptor beta chains from one sample, sequenced in a study of T cell responses to AZD1222 COVID-19 vaccine. Produced via immunoSEQ multiplex PCR; TCRdb's table is partial and in-frame only. The top ten clones hold roughly 6.6% of a sample with tens of thousands of clones, about 83% of them seen once. The sample here was peripheral blood, taken on day 0 of AZD1222 vaccination. The origin of the receptors is an adult in good health. Both conserved end residues are part of each CDR3. D genes are given only for firm matches. A clone size is listed for some rows: how often the clone was seen (once, few, many), or a class if it is expanded.

j_gene,v_gene,abundance,d_gene,CDR3nt,CDR3aa
TRBJ1-3,TRBV19,-,-,TGTGCCAGTAGTACCCCCACGACGAACACCATATATTTT,CASSTPTTNTIYF
TRBJ1-5,TRBV11-2,-,-,TGTGCCAGCAGCCCCGGCAGTTATAGCAATCAGCCCCAGCATTTT,CASSPGSYSNQPQHF
TRBJ1-5,TRBV5-1,-,-,TGCGCCAGCAGCTTAACAGGAGGAAATCAGCCCCAGCATTTT,CASSLTGGNQPQHF
TRBJ2-1,TRBV9,-,-,TGTGCCAGCAGCGTAGGGGAGTACAATGAGCAGTTCTTC,CASSVGEYNEQFF
TRBJ2-2,TRBV3-1/TRBV3-2,-,-,TGTGCCAGCAGCCGAAGGACCGGGGAGCTGTTTTTT,CASSRRTGELFF
TRBJ2-1,TRBV13,-,-,TGTGCCAGCACCTTATCAGGGACGTTTGCCAAGGAGCAGTTCTTC,CASTLSGTFAKEQFF
TRBJ2-7,TRBV6-2/TRBV6-3,-,-,TGTGCCAGCAGTGCCGAGTACCGGGGAAAGCAGTACTTC,CASSAEYRGKQYF
TRBJ1-5,TRBV24-1,-,-,TGTGCCACCAGTGCCCCAGGAGACGGAAATCAGCCCCAGCATTTT,CATSAPGDGNQPQHF
TRBJ1-2,TRBV28,-,-,TGTGCCAGCAGCGACGCCGGGACTTGGTATGGCTACACCTTC,CASSDAGTWYGYTF
TRBJ2-1,TRBV5-4,-,TRBD1,TGTGCCAGCAGCTTGGAGGACAGGGGGGTGAATGAGCAGTTCTTC,CASSLEDRGVNEQFF
TRBJ1-5,TRBV5-1,-,-,TGCGCCAGCAGCTTGGGAGGGGCGGGCAATCAGCCCCAGCATTTT,CASSLGGAGNQPQHF
TRBJ1-2,TRBV19,-,TRBD1,TGTGCCAGTAACCCCCCAGGGGGCCCTCTATATGGCTACACCTTC,CASNPPGGPLYGYTF
TRBJ2-1,TRBV7-8,-,-,TGTGCCAGCAGCTTAAGGCAGGTTCAGGATGAGCAGTTCTTC,CASSLRQVQDEQFF
TRBJ1-4,TRBV29-1,-,-,TGCAGCGTTTTAGCGGGGCCGTCTGAAAAACTGTTTTTT,CSVLAGPSEKLFF
TRBJ1-1,TRBV19,-,-,TGTGCCAGTAGTATATTGGACACTGAAGCTTTCTTT,CASSILDTEAFF
TRBJ1-6,TRBV7-8,-,-,TGTGCCAGCAGTCAGGGACGGAGCTCCTATAATTCACCCCTCCACTTT,CASSQGRSSYNSPLHF
TRBJ2-2,TRBV24-1,-,TRBD1,TGTGCCACCAGTGAGTCTCCCGGGACAGGGATCGATGGGGAGCTGTTTTTT,CATSESPGTGIDGELFF
TRBJ2-7,TRBV15,once,TRBD2,TGTGCCACCAGCAGAGATTGGGAGGGATACGAGCAGTACTTC,CATSRDWEGYEQYF
TRBJ2-1,TRBV29-1,-,-,TGCAGCGTTGAAGAGTACAGGTACAATGAGCAGTTCTTC,CSVEEYRYNEQFF
TRBJ1-2,TRBV19,-,TRBD1,TGTGCCAGTAGCTCCCCCCGATCCGGGACAGGGTCAATCGGCTACACCTTC,CASSSPRSGTGSIGYTF
TRBJ1-1,TRBV29-1,-,TRBD1,TGCAGCGTAACGACAGGGAGGAACACTGAAGCTTTCTTT,CSVTTGRNTEAFF
TRBJ1-5,TRBV2,-,-,TGTGCCAGCAGAGAAGGGTTAGGTCAGCCCCAGCATTTT,CASREGLGQPQHF
TRBJ1-2,TRBV5-1,-,-,TGCGCCAGCAGACCAGGAGGAAAGGTCTATGGCTACACCTTC,CASRPGGKVYGYTF
TRBJ1-5,TRBV15,-,-,TGTGCCACCAGCAGAGACGGATATAGCAATCAGCCCCAGCATTTT,CATSRDGYSNQPQHF
TRBJ2-1,TRBV11-3,-,TRBD2,TGTGCCAGCAGTTCATCTAGCGGGCAGAACAATGAGCAGTTCTTC,CASSSSSGQNNEQFF
TRBJ1-2,TRBV19,few,TRBD1,TGTGCCACCAACGACAGGGGGCAATATGGCTACACCTTC,CATNDRGQYGYTF
TRBJ1-1,TRBV7-3,-,-,TGTGCCAGCAGCTCCCTCCCGGGGACTGAAGCTTTCTTT,CASSSLPGTEAFF